The sequence of this TCR beta chain was determined in a study of T cells in Graves' hyperthyroidism and ophthalmopathy. Broader study findings: Most clonotypes expanded in thyroid above 0.001 were likewise present in blood. Ophthalmopathy stood apart from stable hyperthyroidism in a 13 V-J model.

A patient was excluded if there was uncontrolled infection, other autoimmune disease, pregnancy or lactation. Based on clinical symptoms, serum thyroxine and TRAb, thyroid ultrasound and orbital computed tomography, diagnoses were reached. Amplification targeted TCR beta CDR3 regions from RNA transcripts. HTBI primers drove first-round RT-PCR of the TCR CDR3. MiXCR was run by TCRdb on the multiplex PCR reads, yielding one entry per CDR3 protein. The sample contains about 570,000 distinct CDR3 sequences, under 60% of which appear only once. CDR3 size: 14 residues. Trimming left V 0 bases short and J 5 bases short, with 9 bases between. Germline V CDR1 and CDR2: SGDLS, YYNGEE. To note about this clonotype: The antigen remains undetermined.

The genes are TRBV9 and TRBJ2-1; D not certain. Sequences were obtained from peripheral blood or thyroid tissue (not recorded which). This receptor was identified in an adult woman with Graves' disease, either hyperthyroidism or ophthalmopathy (not recorded which). The CDR3 is CASSVDREDNEQFF. The CDR3 DNA follows: TGTGCCAGCAGCGTAGACCGTGAAGACAATGAGCAGTTCTTC. The variable domain in full, with the rest retrieved from reference TRBV9 and TRBJ2-1, is DSGVTQTPKHLITATGQRVTLRCSPRSGDLSVYWYQQSLDQGLQFLIQYYNGEERAKGNILERFSAQQFPDLHSELNLSSLELGDSALYFCASSVDREDNEQFFGPGTRLTVL.